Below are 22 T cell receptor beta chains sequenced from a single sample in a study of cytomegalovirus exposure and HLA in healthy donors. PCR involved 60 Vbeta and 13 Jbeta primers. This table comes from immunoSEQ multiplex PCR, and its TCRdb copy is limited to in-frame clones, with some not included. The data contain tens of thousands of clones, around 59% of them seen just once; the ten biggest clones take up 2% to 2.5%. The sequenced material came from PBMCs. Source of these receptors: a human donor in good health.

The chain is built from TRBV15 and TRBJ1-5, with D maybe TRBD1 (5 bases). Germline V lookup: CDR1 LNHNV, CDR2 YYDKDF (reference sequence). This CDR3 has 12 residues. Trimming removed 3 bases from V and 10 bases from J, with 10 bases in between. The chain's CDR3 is CATSRTVYPQHF. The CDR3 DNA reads TGTGCCACCAGCAGGACAGTCTATCCCCAGCATTTT. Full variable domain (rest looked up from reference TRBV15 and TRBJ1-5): DAMVIQNPRYQVTQFGKPVTLSCSQTLNHNVMYWYQQKSSQAPKLLFHYYDKDFNNEADTPDNFQSRRPNTSFCFLDIRSPGLGDTAMYLCATSRTVYPQHFGDGTRLSIL.

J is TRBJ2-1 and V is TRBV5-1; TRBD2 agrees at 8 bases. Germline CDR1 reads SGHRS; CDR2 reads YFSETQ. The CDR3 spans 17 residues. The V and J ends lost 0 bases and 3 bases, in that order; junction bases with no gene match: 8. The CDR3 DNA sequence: TGCGCCAGCAGCTTGGGCCCAGGTGCGGGGGGCTACAATGAGCAGTTCTTC. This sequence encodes CASSLGPGAGGYNEQFF.

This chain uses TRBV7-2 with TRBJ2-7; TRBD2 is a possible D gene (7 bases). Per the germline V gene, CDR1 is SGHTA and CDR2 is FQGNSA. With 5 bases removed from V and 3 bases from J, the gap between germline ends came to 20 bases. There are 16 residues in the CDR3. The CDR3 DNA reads TGTGCCAGCAGCCTTGGGGGGGCGCGGTCTATCTACGAGCAGTACTTC. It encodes CASSLGGARSIYEQYF. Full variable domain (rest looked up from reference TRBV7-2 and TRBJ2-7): GAGVSQSPSNKVTEKGKDVELRCDPISGHTALYWYRQSLGQGLEFLIYFQGNSAPDKSGLPSDRFSAERTGGSVSTLTIQRTQQEDSAVYLCASSLGGARSIYEQYFGPGTRLTVT.

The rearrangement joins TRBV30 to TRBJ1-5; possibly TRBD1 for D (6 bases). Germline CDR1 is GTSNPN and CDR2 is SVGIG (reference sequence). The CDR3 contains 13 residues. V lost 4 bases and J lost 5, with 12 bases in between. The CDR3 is CAWKGGLDQPQHF. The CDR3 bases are TGTGCCTGGAAGGGGGGGCTGGATCAGCCCCAGCATTTT.

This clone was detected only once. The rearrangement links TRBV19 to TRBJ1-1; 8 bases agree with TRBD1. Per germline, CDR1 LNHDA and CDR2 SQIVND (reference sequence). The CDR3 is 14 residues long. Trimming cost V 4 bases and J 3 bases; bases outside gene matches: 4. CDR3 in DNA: TGTGCCAGTAGTACAGGGGGCAGGGACACTGAAGCTTTCTTT. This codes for CASSTGGRDTEAFF.

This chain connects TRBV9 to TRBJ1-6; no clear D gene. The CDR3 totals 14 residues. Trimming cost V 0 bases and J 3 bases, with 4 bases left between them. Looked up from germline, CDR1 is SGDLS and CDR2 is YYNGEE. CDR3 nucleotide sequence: TGTGCCAGCAGCGTAGACAGCTATAATTCACCCCTCCACTTT. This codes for CASSVDSYNSPLHF.

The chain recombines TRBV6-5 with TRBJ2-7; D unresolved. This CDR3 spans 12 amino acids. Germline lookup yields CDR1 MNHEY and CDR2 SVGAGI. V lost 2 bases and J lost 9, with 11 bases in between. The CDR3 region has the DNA TGTGCCAGCAGTTACACCGGAGAAGGGCAGTACTTC. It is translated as CASSYTGEGQYF.

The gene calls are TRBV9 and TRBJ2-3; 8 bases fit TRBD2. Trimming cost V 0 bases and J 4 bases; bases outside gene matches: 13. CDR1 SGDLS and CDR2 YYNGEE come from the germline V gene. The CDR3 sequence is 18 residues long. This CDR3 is CASSVDGRAGVKADTQYF. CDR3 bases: TGTGCCAGCAGCGTAGATGGGCGAGCGGGGGTGAAGGCAGATACGCAGTATTTT. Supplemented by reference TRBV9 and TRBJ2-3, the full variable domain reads DSGVTQTPKHLITATGQRVTLRCSPRSGDLSVYWYQQSLDQGLQFLIQYYNGEERAKGNILERFSAQQFPDLHSELNLSSLELGDSALYFCASSVDGRAGVKADTQYFGPGTRLTVL.

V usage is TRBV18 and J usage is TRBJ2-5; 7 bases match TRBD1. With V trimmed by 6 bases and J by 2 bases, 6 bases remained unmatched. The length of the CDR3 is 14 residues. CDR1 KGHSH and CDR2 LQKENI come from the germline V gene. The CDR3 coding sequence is TGTGCCAGCTCCCCCGGGACAGCACAAGAGACCCAGTACTTC. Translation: CASSPGTAQETQYF.

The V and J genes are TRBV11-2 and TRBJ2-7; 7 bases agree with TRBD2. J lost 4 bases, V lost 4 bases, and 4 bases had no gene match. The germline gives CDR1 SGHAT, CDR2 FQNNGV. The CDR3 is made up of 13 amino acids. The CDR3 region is CASSSGDYYEQYF. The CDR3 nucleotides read TGTGCCAGCAGCTCCGGGGACTATTACGAGCAGTACTTC.

The CDR3 bases are TGTGCCAGCAAAACAACAGGTGTCACTTCACCCCTCCACTTT. It yields the protein CASKTTGVTSPLHF. The rearrangement links TRBV28 to TRBJ1-6; TRBD1 might be the D (5 bases). V lost 7 bases, J lost 9 bases, and 16 bases lay in between. Germline V lookup: CDR1 MDHEN, CDR2 SYDVKM. The CDR3 consists of 14 residues.

The CDR3 nucleotides read TGTGCCAGCAGCTTCCGGGACTTCTCCGAGACCCAGTACTTC. Translated: CASSFRDFSETQYF. The V gene is TRBV7-2, the J gene TRBJ2-5; D is perhaps TRBD2 (6 bases). The V gene's germline CDR1 is SGHTA and CDR2 FQGNSA. The CDR3 has 14 amino acids. The V end lost 3 bases, the J end lost 5 bases, and 13 bases lay between the germline ends. Combining the CDR3 with reference TRBV7-2 and TRBJ2-5 gives the whole variable domain GAGVSQSPSNKVTEKGKDVELRCDPISGHTALYWYRQSLGQGLEFLIYFQGNSAPDKSGLPSDRFSAERTGGSVSTLTIQRTQQEDSAVYLCASSFRDFSETQYFGPGTRLLVL.

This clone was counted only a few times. CDR3 in DNA: TGTGCCATCAGTGAGTCGGGGGGTACCGGAAACACCATATATTTT. Its protein product is CAISESGGTGNTIYF. The chain uses TRBV10-3 and TRBJ1-3, with D possibly TRBD1 on 5 matching bases. The CDR3 has 15 amino acids. V gave up 0 bases and J gave up 4 bases, with 10 bases separating them. Germline V gives CDR1 ENHRY, CDR2 SYGVKD.

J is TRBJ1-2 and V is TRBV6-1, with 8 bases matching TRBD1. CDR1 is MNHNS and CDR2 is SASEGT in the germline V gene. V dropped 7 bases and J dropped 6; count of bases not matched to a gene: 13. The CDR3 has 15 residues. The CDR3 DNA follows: TGTGCCAGCAATCCGCTCCCAGGACAGGGACATGGCTACACCTTC. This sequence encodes CASNPLPGQGHGYTF.

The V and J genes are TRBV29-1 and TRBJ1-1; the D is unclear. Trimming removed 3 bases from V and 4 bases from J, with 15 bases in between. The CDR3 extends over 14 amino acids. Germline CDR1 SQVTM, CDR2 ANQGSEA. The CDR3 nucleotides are TGCAGCGTTGATTATCGCGGCCGAGGCACTGAAGCTTTCTTT. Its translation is CSVDYRGRGTEAFF.

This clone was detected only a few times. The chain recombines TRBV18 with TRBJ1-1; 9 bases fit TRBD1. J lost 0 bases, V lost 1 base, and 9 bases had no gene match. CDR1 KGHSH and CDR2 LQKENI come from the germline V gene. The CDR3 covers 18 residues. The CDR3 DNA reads TGTGCCAGCTCACCACAATCCGGGACAGGGTACATGAACACTGAAGCTTTCTTT. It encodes CASSPQSGTGYMNTEAFF.

CDR3 nucleotide sequence: TGTGCCAGCAGTCTCGACAGGGCAGGAGCTTTCTTT. Translating it yields CASSLDRAGAFF. This rearrangement joins TRBV6-1 to TRBJ1-1; 7 nucleotides match TRBD1. This CDR3 region has 12 residues. From germline, CDR1 is MNHNS and CDR2 SASEGT. After removal of 5 bases from V and 10 bases from J, the junction contained 7 bases not matched to a gene.

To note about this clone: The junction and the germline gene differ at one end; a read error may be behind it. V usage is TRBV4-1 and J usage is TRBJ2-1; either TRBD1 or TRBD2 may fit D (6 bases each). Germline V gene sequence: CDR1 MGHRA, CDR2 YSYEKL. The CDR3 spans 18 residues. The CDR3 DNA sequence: TGCGCCAGCACCCAAGGGGGGTCCCGGGGGAACTCCTACAATGAGCAGTTCTTC. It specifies CASTQGGSRGNSYNEQFF.

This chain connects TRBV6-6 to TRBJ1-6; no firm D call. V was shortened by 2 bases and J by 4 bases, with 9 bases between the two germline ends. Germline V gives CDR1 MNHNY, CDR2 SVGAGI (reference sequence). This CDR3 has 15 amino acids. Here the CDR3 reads CASSYAEFYNSPLHF. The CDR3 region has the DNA TGTGCCAGCAGTTACGCCGAGTTTTATAATTCACCCCTCCACTTT.

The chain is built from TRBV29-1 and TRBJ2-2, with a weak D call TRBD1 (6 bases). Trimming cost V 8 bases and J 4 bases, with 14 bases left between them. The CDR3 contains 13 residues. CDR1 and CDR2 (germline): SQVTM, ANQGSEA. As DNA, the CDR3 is TGCAGCAGCATACAGGGATTCACCGGGGAGCTGTTTTTT. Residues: CSSIQGFTGELFF.

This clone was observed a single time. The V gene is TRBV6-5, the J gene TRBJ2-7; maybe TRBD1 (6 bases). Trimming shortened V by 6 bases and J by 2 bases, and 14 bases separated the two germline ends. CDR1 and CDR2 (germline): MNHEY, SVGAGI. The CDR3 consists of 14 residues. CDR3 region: CASSPGHRTYEQYF. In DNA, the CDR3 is TGTGCCAGCAGCCCGGGACATCGAACCTACGAGCAGTACTTC.

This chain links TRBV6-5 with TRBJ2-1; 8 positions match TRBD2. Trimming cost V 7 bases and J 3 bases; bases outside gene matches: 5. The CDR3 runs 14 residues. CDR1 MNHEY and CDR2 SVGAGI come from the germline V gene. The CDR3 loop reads CASNLAGDYNEQFF. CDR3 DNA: TGTGCCAGCAATCTAGCGGGTGACTACAATGAGCAGTTCTTC.